These 10 T cell receptor beta chains originate from one sample sequenced in a study of T cell clones after liver transplantation. Assay: immunoSEQ multiplex PCR; the TCRdb copy retains only in-frame clones and omits some. The sample holds 99,000 or so clones; 82% are singletons and the top ten take approximately 0.93%. The source material was CD4+ T cells from blood, sampled before liver transplant. Source of these receptors: a human donor who received a liver transplant.

The genes are TRBV27 and TRBJ2-7; 9 bases line up with TRBD2. J lost 4 bases, V lost 4 bases, and 11 bases had no gene match. Germline CDR1 reads MNHEY; CDR2 reads SMNVEV (reference sequence). CDR3 length: 16 residues. For the CDR3, the DNA is TGTGCCAGCAGTTCGCCTCGGGGGACTAGCAGTTACGAGCAGTACTTC. Translated: CASSSPRGTSSYEQYF.

The rearrangement joins TRBV5-4 to TRBJ1-6; the D is unclear. CDR3 length: 16 residues. Germline-derived CDR1 and CDR2 are SGHNT and YYREEE (reference sequence). V was clipped by 0 bases and J by 7 bases, with 14 bases between them. The CDR3 DNA reads as TGTGCCAGCAGCTTGGCCCCGCTTAGAGACAATTCACCCCTCCACTTT. Translated: CASSLAPLRDNSPLHF.

The genes are TRBV7-2 and TRBJ1-6; 8 nucleotides align to TRBD1. The V and J ends lost 1 base and 9 bases, in that order; junction bases with no gene match: 5. Germline V CDR1 and CDR2: SGHTA, FQGNSA. This CDR3 contains 15 residues. Written as DNA, the CDR3 is TGTGCCAGCAGCTTAGGACAGGGGATTAGTTCACCCCTCCACTTT. Translating it yields CASSLGQGISSPLHF.

The count of this clone is one. The chain recombines TRBV6-1 with TRBJ2-5, with D perhaps given as TRBD1 or TRBD2 (7 bases each). The CDR3 has 16 amino acids. Trimming cost V 1 base and J 1 base, with 13 bases left between them. Germline V gives CDR1 MNHNS, CDR2 SASEGT. CDR3 nucleotide sequence: TGTGCCAGCAGTGAAGTCAGGGGGGGTCCCCAAGAGACCCAGTACTTC. This encodes CASSEVRGGPQETQYF.

V gene TRBV5-1 combines with J gene TRBJ2-1; 7 bases are shared with TRBD1. Germline values: CDR1 SGHRS, CDR2 YFSETQ. CDR3 length equals 20 residues. The trim removed 2 bases at V and 0 bases at J, leaving 17 bases unmatched. This CDR3 reads CASSLSLHNPTGRSYNEQFF. Written as DNA, the CDR3 is TGCGCCAGCAGCTTATCACTGCACAACCCGACAGGGCGCTCCTACAATGAGCAGTTCTTC.

The chain employs TRBV6-6 and TRBJ1-1; TRBD1 agrees at 7 bases. CDR1 and CDR2 (germline): MNHNY, SVGAGI (reference sequence). The CDR3 has 14 amino acids. After removal of 2 bases from V and 5 bases from J, the junction contained 5 bases not matched to a gene. DNA for the CDR3: TGTGCCAGCAGTTACGGGACAGTGGATACTGAAGCTTTCTTT. Amino acid sequence: CASSYGTVDTEAFF.

This chain connects TRBV9 to TRBJ1-2; D not resolved. The V end was cut by 3 bases, the J end by 2 bases, with 5 bases between. The CDR3 is made up of 12 amino acids. Per the germline V gene, CDR1 is SGDLS and CDR2 is YYNGEE. CDR3 in amino acids: CASSELNYGYTF. CDR3 sequence (DNA): TGTGCCAGCAGCGAACTCAACTATGGCTACACCTTC.

The chain is built from TRBV5-4 and TRBJ1-6; D remains ambiguous. The germline V and J ends were trimmed by 0 bases and 7 bases, with 11 bases remaining between them. This CDR3 spans 15 amino acids. Per the germline V gene, CDR1 is SGHNT and CDR2 is YYREEE (reference sequence). CDR3 nucleotide sequence: TGTGCCAGCAGCTTGGCCGGCGGGAGAAATTCACCCCTCCACTTT. Amino acids: CASSLAGGRNSPLHF.

The chain carries TRBV5-8 and TRBJ2-3; weak D call: TRBD1 (6 bases). V lost 1 base and J lost 0, with 9 bases in between. Germline values: CDR1 SGHTS, CDR2 YDEGEE. This CDR3 region has 15 residues. The DNA of the CDR3 is TGTGCCAGCAGCTTGCAGGGGCTGAGCACAGATACGCAGTATTTT. It is translated as CASSLQGLSTDTQYF.

This clone occurred a few times. The chain is built from TRBV27 and TRBJ1-1; D is uncertain. Germline-derived CDR1 and CDR2 are MNHEY and SMNVEV (reference sequence). Trimming stripped 4 bases from V and 3 bases from J, with 12 bases between. The CDR3 runs to 14 residues. CDR3 region: CASSSWARDTEAFF. The CDR3 DNA is TGTGCCAGCAGTTCTTGGGCCCGGGACACTGAAGCTTTCTTT.